Listed here are 11 T cell receptor beta chains from one sample, sequenced in a study of memory CD4+ T cells and cytomegalovirus serostatus. The sort gate was single viable CD3+CD4+CD8-CD45RO+ cells for memory CD4+ T cells. The method was immunoSEQ multiplex PCR; TCRdb's version includes in-frame clones alone and lacks a portion of them. This table holds 40,000 to 60,000 clones, more than 70% found once. The sequenced sample consisted of memory CD4+ T cells from blood. Receptors originate from an adult in good health and CMV-seronegative.

J is TRBJ2-7 and V is TRBV14; 9 bases match TRBD2. Unmatched junction bases numbered 3, after V lost 4 bases and J lost 2 bases. The CDR3 spans 14 residues. Looked up from germline, CDR1 is SGHDN and CDR2 is FVKESK. The DNA of the CDR3 is TGTGCCAGCAGCCTAGCGGGAGTCCCCTACGAGCAGTACTTC. It codes for CASSLAGVPYEQYF.

The rearrangement uses TRBV11-3 and TRBJ1-2, with D possibly being TRBD1 (5 bases). The CDR3 consists of 11 residues. Germline loops: CDR1 SGHNT, CDR2 YENEEA. Trimming cost V 7 bases and J 2 bases, with 5 bases left between them. CDR3 nucleotides: TGTGCCAGCAAGGGGAACTATGGCTACACCTTC. Protein product: CASKGNYGYTF.

The V gene is TRBV28, the J gene TRBJ2-7, with D unclear. This CDR3 comprises 14 residues. V was pared by 3 bases and J by 3 bases, with 12 bases between. Germline V lookup: CDR1 MDHEN, CDR2 SYDVKM. The CDR3 sequence is CASSLDDSFYEQYF. The CDR3 DNA reads TGTGCCAGCAGTTTGGACGACTCTTTCTACGAGCAGTACTTC.

This chain connects TRBV4-1 to TRBJ2-7, with D possibly matching TRBD2 (5 bases). Germline V gene data show CDR1 as MGHRA and CDR2 as YSYEKL. V was trimmed by 0 bases and J by 6 bases, leaving 15 bases between them. CDR3 size: 15 residues. CDR3 protein: CASSQDESVRAEQYF. The DNA for the CDR3 is TGCGCCAGCAGCCAAGATGAGTCTGTGAGGGCCGAGCAGTACTTC.

This chain connects TRBV27 to TRBJ2-7, with no clear D. V lost 4 bases, J lost 2 bases, and 12 bases lay in between. Germline CDR1 and CDR2: MNHEY and SMNVEV (reference sequence). This CDR3 contains 14 residues. The DNA of the CDR3 is TGTGCCAGCAGTTCGCACAATCCCCCCTACGAGCAGTACTTC. Protein sequence: CASSSHNPPYEQYF.

The J gene is TRBJ2-3, the V gene TRBV5-4; maybe TRBD2 (5 bases). The CDR3 length is 14 residues. Germline-derived CDR1 and CDR2 are SGHNT and YYREEE (reference sequence). V lost 3 bases and J 0 bases, leaving 8 bases between the germline ends. This CDR3 is CASSSPGSTDTQYF. CDR3 nucleotides: TGTGCCAGCAGCTCCCCGGGAAGCACAGATACGCAGTATTTT.

Concerning this clone itself: A single base separates this from a much larger clone, so it may be a read error. The chain uses TRBV4-2 and TRBJ2-1, with 11 bases aligning to TRBD2. The CDR3 has 17 residues. In germline, CDR1 is LGHNA, CDR2 YNFKEQ. CDR3 in DNA: TGTACCAGCAGCCAACCTCCTAGCGGGGGGCTTTACAATGAGCAGTTCTTC. Amino acid sequence: CTSSQPPSGGLYNEQFF.

This clone occurred a few times. The identical CDR3 is also encoded by other nucleotide sequences in the sample. This chain uses TRBV2 with TRBJ1-2; no reliable D call. The germline gives CDR1 SNHLY, CDR2 FYNNEI. V was clipped by 5 bases and J by 2 bases, with 9 bases between them. The CDR3 has 13 residues. Written as DNA, the CDR3 is TGTGCCAGCAGTCCCGATGGGAACTATGGCTACACCTTC. Protein product: CASSPDGNYGYTF.

The chain links TRBV27 to TRBJ2-3; D possibly uses TRBD1 or TRBD2 (5 bases each). The CDR3 extends over 12 amino acids. V was pared by 10 bases and J by 6 bases, with 14 bases between. Germline CDR1 MNHEY, CDR2 SMNVEV (reference sequence). The CDR3, as DNA: TGTGCCACCTCCAGACGGGGCGATACGCAGTATTTT. It specifies CATSRRGDTQYF.

The V call is TRBV21-1, the J call TRBJ1-5; the table's D gene call, TRBD1, was not cross checked with the DNA. TRBV21-1 is a documented pseudogene. This CDR3 has 17 amino acids. The CDR3 reads CASSKRSTEISNQPQHF. The DNA for the CDR3 is TGTGCCAGCAGCAAGCGCAGTACAGAGATTAGCAATCAGCCCCAGCATTTT.

J is TRBJ2-4 and V is TRBV5-1; D is ambiguous. The germline gives CDR1 SGHRS, CDR2 YFSETQ. V lost 1 base and J 3 bases, leaving 5 bases between the germline ends. The CDR3 consists of 13 residues. CDR3 residues: CASSLYDKNIQYF. Here the CDR3 DNA reads TGCGCCAGCAGCTTGTACGACAAAAACATTCAGTACTTC.